The 17 T cell receptor beta chains below all came from one sample that was sequenced in a study of blood T cells in healthy people across ages. The use of a sample-barcoded 5' primer and a J-beta primer mix characterized a second PCR of roughly 6 to 12 cycles. Each CDR3 protein is one row after TCRdb ran MiXCR on the 5' RACE reads. The repertoire includes approximately 1,000,000 distinct CDR3 sequences, 30% to 40% of them detected once, and around 13% sits in the top ten. Specimen: blood. The receptors were gathered from a man younger than 35 in good health.

This clonotype came up once. A clone one base away is much larger, so this may be a read error. The V call is TRBV4-3, the J call TRBJ1-1; D uncertain. The CDR3 is 18 amino acids. Looked up from germline, CDR1 is LGHNA and CDR2 is YSLEER. The chain's CDR3 is CASNQVMAPKLMNTEAFF. CDR3 nucleotide sequence: TGCGCCAGCAACCAAGTAATGGCCCCTAAACTTATGAACACTGAAGCTTTCTTT.

CDR3 nucleotides: TGCGCCAGCAGCCAAGAAAGCCCGAACAGCCTGGGCTCCTACGAGCAGTACTTC. Residues: CASSQESPNSLGSYEQYF. The J gene is TRBJ2-7, the V gene TRBV4-3; D is uncertain. The CDR3 covers 18 residues. Trimming pared 0 bases from V and 0 bases from J, leaving 18 bases between. Germline V CDR1 and CDR2: LGHNA, YSLEER.

This clonotype has just a few counts. The genes are TRBV4-1 and TRBJ2-7; D uncertain. The CDR3 extends over 14 amino acids. The germline V gene encodes CDR1 MGHRA and CDR2 YSYEKL. V gave up 3 bases and J gave up 7 bases, with 16 bases separating them. CDR3 nucleotide sequence: TGCGCCAGCAGCCAGCAGCTAGTCTACAATGAGCAGTACTTC. Its protein is CASSQQLVYNEQYF.

This chain links TRBV20-1 with TRBJ2-5, with 8 bases fitting TRBD2. This CDR3 spans 13 amino acids. V lost 0 bases and J lost 7; bases outside the gene matches: 4. Germline CDR1 DFQATT, CDR2 SNEGSKA (reference sequence). The CDR3 bases are TGCAGTGCTAGAGACCCACTAGCGGCGACCCAGTACTTC. It yields the protein CSARDPLAATQYF.

The chain combines TRBV12-3 or TRBV12-4 with TRBJ2-2; D is unresolved. Trimming removed 5 bases at V and 7 bases at J, with 5 bases between. This CDR3 region has 11 residues. CDR3 region: CASSSNGELFF. In DNA, the CDR3 is TGTGCCAGCAGTAGCAACGGGGAGCTGTTTTTT.

This clonotype was counted only a few times. This chain uses TRBV4-3 with TRBJ1-1; no firm D call. With 1 base removed from V and 1 base from J, the gap between germline ends came to 19 bases. Germline V CDR1 and CDR2: LGHNA, YSLEER. This CDR3 has 18 amino acids. CDR3 nucleotides: TGCGCCAGCAGCCAAGGCCCTAGACGCCAGGACCCGAACACTGAAGCTTTCTTT. Protein sequence: CASSQGPRRQDPNTEAFF.

J is TRBJ2-7 and V is TRBV6-5; 9 bases fit TRBD2. The germline gives CDR1 MNHEY, CDR2 SVGAGI. V trimming: 6 bases; J trimming: 7 bases; junction bases outside the gene matches: 13. The length of the CDR3 is 15 residues. As DNA, the CDR3 is TGTGCCAGCAGCTATAGCGGGGGATCCTACAATGAGCAGTACTTC. Translating gives CASSYSGGSYNEQYF.

The chain recombines TRBV7-9 with TRBJ2-2; D gene uncertain. The CDR3 consists of 15 residues. CDR1 is SEHNR, CDR2 FQNEAQ, per germline (reference sequence). V was shortened by 5 bases and J by 1 base, with 11 bases between the two germline ends. CDR3 residues: CASSPTDRNTGELFF. The CDR3, as DNA: TGTGCCAGCAGCCCTACAGACCGGAACACCGGGGAGCTGTTTTTT.

This clonotype was counted only a few times. J is TRBJ2-3 and V is TRBV19; no clear D gene. Germline V CDR1 and CDR2: LNHDA, SQIVND (reference sequence). The CDR3 consists of 14 residues. Trimming shortened V by 6 bases and J by 2 bases, and 12 bases separated the two germline ends. The CDR3 coding sequence is TGTGCCAGTAGCCGGTGGCCCTTCACAGATACGCAGTATTTT. Translated, it gives CASSRWPFTDTQYF.

The chain joins TRBV20-1 to TRBJ2-2; 9 bases match TRBD2. Germline values: CDR1 DFQATT, CDR2 SNEGSKA (reference sequence). This CDR3 contains 15 residues. The trim removed 3 bases at V and 2 bases at J, leaving 4 bases unmatched. The CDR3 nucleotides are TGCAGTGCTAGCGTAGCGGGGGCCAACACCGGGGAGCTGTTTTTT. Translating gives CSASVAGANTGELFF.

This clonotype was detected ten times or more. V usage is TRBV28 and J usage is TRBJ1-5, with D possibly being TRBD1 (5 bases). This CDR3 contains 11 residues. Germline loops: CDR1 MDHEN, CDR2 SYDVKM. Trimming removed 11 bases from V and 6 bases from J, with 11 bases in between. CDR3 residues: CAAGGGQPQHF. The CDR3, as DNA: TGTGCCGCGGGCGGGGGTCAGCCCCAGCATTTT.

The chain links TRBV12-3 or TRBV12-4 to TRBJ2-3; 9 bases align to TRBD2. Unmatched junction bases numbered 9, after V lost 8 bases and J lost 3 bases. This CDR3 is built from 15 residues. DNA for the CDR3: TGTGCCAGCTGTGAGGCTAGCGGGGTAACAGATACGCAGTATTTT. Amino acids: CASCEASGVTDTQYF.

This chain uses TRBV20-1 with TRBJ2-4; D unresolved. Judging by the DNA end, TRBJ2-7 fits better; the J call may be wrong. Germline lookup yields CDR1 DFQATT and CDR2 SNEGSKA (reference sequence). The length of the CDR3 is 12 residues. Here the CDR3 reads CSVTRNIYEQYF. In DNA form, the CDR3 reads TGCAGTGTGACGAGGAATATCTACGAGCAGTACTTC.

V is TRBV7-9 and J is TRBJ1-1; 9 positions match TRBD1. V dropped 1 base and J dropped 8; count of bases not matched to a gene: 2. The CDR3 is 13 residues long. CDR1 and CDR2 (germline): SEHNR, FQNEAQ (reference sequence). CDR3 residues: CASSLGTGDEAFF. In DNA form, the CDR3 reads TGTGCCAGCAGCTTAGGGACAGGGGACGAAGCTTTCTTT.

V usage is TRBV7-2 and J usage is TRBJ2-7, with D unclear. The tail of the sequence fits TRBJ2-5 better, so the J call may be wrong. Germline CDR1 SGHTA, CDR2 FQGNSA. The CDR3 has 13 amino acids. CDR3 DNA: TGTGCCAGCAGCTTAAGTATCTCGGAGACCCAGTACTTC. This encodes CASSLSISETQYF.

The chain has TRBV20-1 and TRBJ2-1, with 15 bases aligning to TRBD2. CDR3 length: 18 amino acids. Germline V lookup: CDR1 DFQATT, CDR2 SNEGSKA (reference sequence). Trimming removed 0 bases from V and 0 bases from J; junction bases left unmatched: 3. CDR3 coding DNA: TGCAGTGCTAGAGATTGGACTAGCGGGGGGGACTCCTACAATGAGCAGTTCTTC. Translated: CSARDWTSGGDSYNEQFF.

This clonotype occurred a few times. This rearrangement joins TRBV10-2 to TRBJ1-2; TRBD1 might be the D (6 bases). Per the germline V gene, CDR1 is WSHSY and CDR2 is SAAADI. V lost 5 bases and J lost 7, with 23 bases in between. The CDR3 extends over 16 amino acids. CDR3 loop: CASSTGTPSEVLGYTF. In DNA, the CDR3 is TGCGCCAGCAGTACAGGGACCCCGTCTGAGGTTCTTGGCTACACCTTC.